Following are 5 T cell receptor beta chains from one sample sequenced in a study of response to subunit inactivated influenza vaccine. TCRdb re-derived calls from the RT-PCR reads in MiXCR, one entry per CDR3 protein. In the table there are about 830,000 distinct CDR3 sequences, about 18% of which are singletons. The material was PBMCs from blood, obtained roughly 5 days after vaccination. The receptors come from a man aged 50-59 years who received an inactivated influenza vaccine.

This clonotype was recorded a few times. The J gene is TRBJ2-2, the V gene TRBV10-1, with no clear D. Germline V gives CDR1 WNHNN, CDR2 SYGVQD (reference sequence). Trimming took 8 bases from V and 6 from J, leaving 19 bases between them. The CDR3 covers 15 residues. In DNA form, the CDR3 reads TGCGCCAGCCGTGTTATCCGTCCGTCGTCCGGGGAGCTGTTTTTT. This codes for CASRVIRPSSGELFF.

There are many counts of this clonotype. This chain joins TRBV12-3 or TRBV12-4 and TRBJ2-3; 11 bases are shared with TRBD2. V was clipped by 4 bases and J by 6 bases; unmatched bases: 9. The CDR3 is 16 residues long. CDR3 nucleotide sequence: TGTGCCAGCAGTTACCTACTAGCGGGAGCAGGGGATACGCAGTATTTT. Translation gives CASSYLLAGAGDTQYF.

Of note for this clonotype: It may be a read error: a sequence one base away is much more abundant. The chain employs TRBV12-3 or TRBV12-4 and TRBJ1-6; TRBD1 might be the D (5 bases). This CDR3 is 13 amino acids long. Deletions cut 5 bases from V and 8 bases from J, with 10 bases between. CDR3: CASSTHRYSPLHF. The CDR3, as DNA: TGTGCCAGCAGTACCCACAGGTATTCACCCCTCCACTTT.

The rearrangement joins TRBV7-8 to TRBJ2-3; TRBD2 is a possible D gene (6 bases). The CDR3 covers 16 residues. Trimming removed 5 bases at V and 4 bases at J, with 19 bases between. CDR1 is SGHVS, CDR2 FQNEAQ, per germline. DNA for the CDR3: TGTGCCAGCAGCCCTTATGGATGGACTAACCCAGATACGCAGTATTTT. Protein product: CASSPYGWTNPDTQYF.

This clonotype appeared once. The chain has TRBV7-2 and TRBJ1-3, with D possibly TRBD1 on 5 matching bases. Trimming cost V 7 bases and J 4 bases, with 17 bases left between them. The CDR3 is made up of 15 amino acids. The germline CDR1 and CDR2 sequences are SGHTA and FQGNSA. The chain's CDR3 is CASTYTRAGGNTIYF. DNA for the CDR3: TGTGCCAGCACCTATACCAGGGCAGGCGGAAACACCATATATTTT.